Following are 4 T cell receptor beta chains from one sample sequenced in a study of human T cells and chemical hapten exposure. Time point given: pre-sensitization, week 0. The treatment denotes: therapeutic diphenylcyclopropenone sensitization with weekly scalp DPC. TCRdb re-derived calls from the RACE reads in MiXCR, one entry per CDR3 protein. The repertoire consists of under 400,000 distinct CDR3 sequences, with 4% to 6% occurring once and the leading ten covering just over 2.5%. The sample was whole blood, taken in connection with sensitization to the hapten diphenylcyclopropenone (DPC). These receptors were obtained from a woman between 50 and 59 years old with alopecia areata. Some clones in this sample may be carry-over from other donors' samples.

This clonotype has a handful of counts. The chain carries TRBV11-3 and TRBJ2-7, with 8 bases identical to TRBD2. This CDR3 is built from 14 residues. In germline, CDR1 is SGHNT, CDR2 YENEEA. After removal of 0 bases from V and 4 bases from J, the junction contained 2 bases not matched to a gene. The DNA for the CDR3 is TGTGCCAGCAGCTTAGACAGCGGGAGTTACGAGCAGTACTTC. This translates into CASSLDSGSYEQYF. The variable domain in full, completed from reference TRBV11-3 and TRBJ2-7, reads EAGVVQSPRYKIIEKKQPVAFWCNPISGHNTLYWYLQNLGQGPELLIRYENEEAVDDSQLPKDRFSAERLKGVDSTLKIQPAELGDSAVYLCASSLDSGSYEQYFGPGTRLTVT.

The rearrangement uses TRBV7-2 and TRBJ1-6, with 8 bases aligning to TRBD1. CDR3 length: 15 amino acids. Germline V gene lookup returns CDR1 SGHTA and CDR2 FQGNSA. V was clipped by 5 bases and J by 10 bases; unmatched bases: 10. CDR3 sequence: CASSTRQGSNSPLHF. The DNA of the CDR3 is TGTGCCAGCAGCACCCGACAGGGGTCGAACTCACCCCTCCACTTT.

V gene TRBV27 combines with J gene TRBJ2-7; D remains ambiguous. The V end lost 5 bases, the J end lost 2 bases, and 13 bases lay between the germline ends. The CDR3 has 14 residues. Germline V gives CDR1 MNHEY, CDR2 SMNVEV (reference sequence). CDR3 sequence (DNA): TGTGCCAGCAGTGTGGTGGGATCCGCCTACGAGCAGTACTTC. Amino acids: CASSVVGSAYEQYF.

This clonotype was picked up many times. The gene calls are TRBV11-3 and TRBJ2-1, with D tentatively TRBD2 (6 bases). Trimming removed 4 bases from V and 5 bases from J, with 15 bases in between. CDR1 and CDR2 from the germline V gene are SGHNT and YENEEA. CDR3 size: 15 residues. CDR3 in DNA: TGTGCCAGCAGCTCACCGGGACTGCCCGACAATGAGCAGTTCTTC. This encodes CASSSPGLPDNEQFF. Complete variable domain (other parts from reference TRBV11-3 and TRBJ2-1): EAGVVQSPRYKIIEKKQPVAFWCNPISGHNTLYWYLQNLGQGPELLIRYENEEAVDDSQLPKDRFSAERLKGVDSTLKIQPAELGDSAVYLCASSSPGLPDNEQFFGPGTRLTVL.